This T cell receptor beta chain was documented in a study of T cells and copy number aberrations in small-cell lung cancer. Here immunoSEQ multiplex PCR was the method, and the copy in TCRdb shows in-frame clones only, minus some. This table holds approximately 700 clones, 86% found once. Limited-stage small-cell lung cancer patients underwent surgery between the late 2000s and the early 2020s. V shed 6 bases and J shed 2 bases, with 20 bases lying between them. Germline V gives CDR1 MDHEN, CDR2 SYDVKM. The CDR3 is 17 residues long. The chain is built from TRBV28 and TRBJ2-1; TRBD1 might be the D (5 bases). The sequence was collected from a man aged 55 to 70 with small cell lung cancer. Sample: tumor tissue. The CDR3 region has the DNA TGTGCCAGCAGACAGGTAAGTGGGCAGGGTCCCTACAATGAGCAGTTCTTC. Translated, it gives CASRQVSGQGPYNEQFF.